A few counts support the clone carrying this T cell receptor beta chain. Antigen specificity is unknown. Unique molecular identifiers were incorporated when the TCRbeta library was constructed. TCRdb re-derived calls from the PCR reads in MiXCR, one entry per CDR3 protein. Counted here are 500,000 to 750,000 distinct CDR3 sequences, roughly a quarter occurring once; the ten biggest clones make up around 36%. Looked up from germline, CDR1 is MDHEN and CDR2 is SYDVKM. The CDR3 runs to 14 residues. The V end lost 6 bases, the J end lost 9 bases, and 15 bases lay between the germline ends. These data come from a study of T-cell reconstitution after alpha-beta-depleted transplantation in children. Study-level results: Some patients' high day-60 TCRbeta diversity was attributed to recipient cells surviving conditioning. The study reportedly traced alpha-beta T cells about two months after transplant to several hundred expanded graft clones. T-cell numbers and diversity, one year after transplant, stemmed largely from T cells that were newly produced.

The starting material was PBMCs, obtained before TCRalphabeta/CD19-depleted stem cell transplant. The TCR originated in a boy in the first two years of life with Wiskott-Aldrich syndrome, due to receive a stem cell transplant. The chain joins TRBV28 to TRBJ1-6; no firm D call. CDR3 coding DNA: TGTGCCAGCAGCCCGACTGTTCAAGGTTCACCCCTCCACTTT. It specifies CASSPTVQGSPLHF.